The next 18 T cell receptor beta chains were all read from a single sample in a study of glioma-infiltrating T cells after dendritic cell vaccination. Time point in this sample: after dendritic cell vaccination, including at tumor progression/relapse. The table came from immunoSEQ multiplex PCR; TCRdb's copy has only in-frame clones and leaves some out. The sample contains roughly 100,000 clones, almost 90% of which appear only once. The sample consisted of blood, taken after dendritic cell vaccination. These receptors all come from a human donor with glioblastoma.

The chain combines TRBV5-4 with TRBJ1-2; D perhaps matches TRBD1 (6 bases). Trimming removed 4 bases from V and 0 bases from J, with 10 bases in between. From germline, CDR1 is SGHNT and CDR2 YYREEE (reference sequence). This CDR3 has 14 amino acids. CDR3: CASSLGGANYGYTF. DNA for the CDR3: TGTGCCAGCAGCCTAGGGGGGGCTAACTATGGCTACACCTTC.

The chain links TRBV6-6 to TRBJ2-7, with 9 bases aligning to TRBD1. CDR3 length equals 13 residues. Looked up from germline, CDR1 is MNHNY and CDR2 is SVGAGI (reference sequence). Trimming cost V 6 bases and J 7 bases; bases outside gene matches: 7. The CDR3 DNA reads as TGTGCCAGCAGGGGGACAGGGAGTGAAGAGCAGTACTTC. Residues: CASRGTGSEEQYF.

The V and J genes are TRBV28 and TRBJ1-2, with D possibly being TRBD1 (6 bases). This CDR3 region has 15 residues. CDR1 and CDR2 from the germline V gene are MDHEN and SYDVKM. With 1 base removed from V and 1 base from J, the gap between germline ends came to 10 bases. CDR3: CASSLLGGGNYGYTF. Here the CDR3 DNA reads TGTGCCAGCAGTTTATTAGGGGGGGGTAACTATGGCTACACCTTC.

The rearrangement joins TRBV2 to TRBJ2-3; D is unclear. Germline V gene lookup returns CDR1 SNHLY and CDR2 FYNNEI. Trimming stripped 7 bases from V and 4 bases from J, with 15 bases between. The CDR3 spans 14 residues. CDR3 region: CASIARFLADTQYF. DNA for the CDR3: TGTGCCAGCATCGCCAGGTTCCTCGCAGATACGCAGTATTTT.

The rearrangement joins TRBV19 to TRBJ1-5; weak D call: TRBD1 (5 bases). Germline V gives CDR1 LNHDA, CDR2 SQIVND (reference sequence). With 4 bases removed from V and 0 bases from J, the gap between germline ends came to 10 bases. The CDR3 has 15 residues. CDR3 residues: CASSKRQYSNQPQHF. CDR3 DNA sequence: TGTGCCAGTAGTAAACGACAGTATAGCAATCAGCCCCAGCATTTT. The whole variable domain, filled in from reference TRBV19 and TRBJ1-5, reads DGGITQSPKYLFRKEGQNVTLSCEQNLNHDAMYWYRQDPGQGLRLIYYSQIVNDFQKGDIAEGYSVSREKKESFPLTVTSAQKNPTAFYLCASSKRQYSNQPQHFGDGTRLSIL.

The chain carries TRBV21-1 and TRBJ1-2; TRBD1, the table's D call, lacks a check against the DNA. TRBV21-1 is given as a pseudogene. The CDR3 runs to 16 residues. Here the CDR3 reads CASSTRRDRYNYGYTF. In DNA, the CDR3 is TGTGCCAGCAGCACGCGCCGGGACAGATACAACTATGGCTACACCTTC.

This clone was found once. The rearrangement joins TRBV5-1 to TRBJ2-5, with 9 positions matching TRBD1. With 4 bases clipped from V and 5 bases from J, the junction kept 9 bases outside the gene matches. CDR1 is SGHRS, CDR2 YFSETQ, per germline. This CDR3 region has 15 residues. In nucleotides, the CDR3 is TGCGCCAGCAGCAGGCCCGGGACAGGGTGGGAGACCCAGTACTTC. This sequence encodes CASSRPGTGWETQYF.

V gene TRBV9 combines with J gene TRBJ2-4, with D perhaps TRBD2 (6 bases). V was trimmed by 5 bases and J by 8 bases, leaving 17 bases between them. CDR3 length equals 14 residues. CDR1 is SGDLS, CDR2 YYNGEE, per germline. CDR3 protein: CASSLGGTLDIQYF. CDR3 nucleotides: TGTGCCAGCAGTCTTGGCGGGACTCTGGACATTCAGTACTTC.

CDR3 nucleotides: TGCGCCAGCAGCTGGGGACAGGGGGGAAACATTCAGTACTTC. Encoded protein: CASSWGQGGNIQYF. The chain carries TRBV5-1 and TRBJ2-4, with 11 positions matching TRBD1. The CDR3 loop spans 14 amino acids. The V gene end was trimmed by 3 bases and the J gene end by 6 bases; junction bases not matched to a gene: 2. The germline V gene has CDR1 SGHRS and CDR2 YFSETQ.

V is TRBV28 and J is TRBJ1-2; D is unclear. Per the germline V gene, CDR1 is MDHEN and CDR2 is SYDVKM. V lost 3 bases and J lost 4, with 9 bases in between. The CDR3 contains 13 residues. The CDR3 nucleotides are TGTGCCAGCAGTTTGAGTACCACCTATGGCTACACCTTC. Translation gives CASSLSTTYGYTF.

The chain couples TRBV6-1 to TRBJ1-4; unclear D gene. The CDR3 is 17 amino acids. The V end lost 1 base, the J end lost 0 bases, and 12 bases lay between the germline ends. In germline, CDR1 is MNHNS, CDR2 SASEGT. In DNA, the CDR3 is TGTGCCAGCAGTGAAGGAGGTGGCTTTGCAACTAATGAAAAACTGTTTTTT. Its translation is CASSEGGGFATNEKLFF.

The chain uses TRBV10-3 and TRBJ2-1; 10 bases map to TRBD2. The CDR3 loop spans 16 amino acids. After removal of 8 bases from V and 0 bases from J, the junction contained 7 bases not matched to a gene. Looked up from germline, CDR1 is ENHRY and CDR2 is SYGVKD. The DNA for the CDR3 is TGTGCCATCGGCAATAGCGGGGGGAGCTCCTACAATGAGCAGTTCTTC. It encodes CAIGNSGGSSYNEQFF.

The V gene is TRBV2, the J gene TRBJ1-2; D perhaps matches TRBD1 (6 bases). The CDR3 spans 15 residues. Looked up from germline, CDR1 is SNHLY and CDR2 is FYNNEI. Trimming stripped 4 bases from V and 0 bases from J, with 12 bases between. CDR3 residues: CASSGPGTPNYGYTF. CDR3 bases: TGTGCCAGCAGTGGCCCCGGGACACCTAACTATGGCTACACCTTC.

This sequence joins TRBV11-2 and TRBJ1-1, with 9 positions matching TRBD1. The CDR3 runs 16 residues. The V gene end was trimmed by 4 bases and the J gene end by 2 bases; junction bases not matched to a gene: 8. The V gene's germline CDR1 is SGHAT and CDR2 FQNNGV. CDR3: CASSSGTGITNTEAFF. The DNA for the CDR3 is TGTGCCAGCAGCTCAGGGACAGGGATTACAAACACTGAAGCTTTCTTT.

The count of this clone is one. CDR3 amino acids: CASSPPGTSVAKNIQYF. The DNA for the CDR3 is TGCGCCAGCAGCCCCCCCGGGACTAGCGTAGCCAAAAACATTCAGTACTTC. The gene calls are TRBV4-1 and TRBJ2-4, with 10 bases aligning to TRBD2. With 4 bases clipped from V and 0 bases from J, the junction kept 6 bases outside the gene matches. Germline lookup yields CDR1 MGHRA and CDR2 YSYEKL. CDR3 length: 17 amino acids.

The rearrangement uses TRBV6-1 and TRBJ1-5; weak D call: TRBD1 (5 bases). The V gene lost 4 bases and the J gene lost 5 bases, with 9 bases spanning the gap. Per germline, CDR1 MNHNS and CDR2 SASEGT. The CDR3 length is 13 residues. The CDR3 protein is CASSGREHQPQHF. The DNA for the CDR3 is TGTGCCAGCAGTGGCAGGGAACATCAGCCCCAGCATTTT.

The gene calls are TRBV5-4 and TRBJ2-1, with 7 bases aligning to TRBD2. Germline lookup yields CDR1 SGHNT and CDR2 YYREEE (reference sequence). CDR3 length equals 15 residues. V gave up 5 bases and J gave up 5 bases; unmatched junction bases: 10. CDR3 sequence: CASRGRGGNNNEQFF. Here the CDR3 DNA reads TGTGCCAGCAGGGGGAGGGGCGGAAACAACAATGAGCAGTTCTTC.

The chain couples TRBV5-4 to TRBJ2-2; TRBD2 matches 7 bases. The CDR3 covers 16 residues. CDR1 is SGHNT, CDR2 YYREEE, per germline (reference sequence). V shed 2 bases and J 0 bases; nucleotides not matched to a gene: 4. This CDR3 is CASSFQRGANTGELFF. In DNA, the CDR3 is TGTGCCAGCAGCTTTCAGCGGGGCGCGAACACCGGGGAGCTGTTTTTT. The full variable domain, its missing parts supplied by reference TRBV5-4 and TRBJ2-2, is ETGVTQSPTHLIKTRGQQVTLRCSSQSGHNTVSWYQQALGQGPQFIFQYYREEENGRGNFPPRFSGLQFPNYSSELNVNALELDDSALYLCASSFQRGANTGELFFGEGSRLTVL.